This is a list of T cell receptor beta chains from one sample in a study of post-analysis software for immune sequencing data. TCRdb fed the PCR reads into MiXCR, producing one record per CDR3 protein. The table has 150,000 to 200,000 distinct CDR3 sequences, around 36% seen once; the top ten hold 28%. This sample comprised blood, obtained after autologous hematopoietic stem cell transplantation. These TCRs come from a girl aged 10-17 years with multiple sclerosis. Each CDR3 is given with its conserved first and last residue. The D gene is left open where the match is weak. A row's size may be missing; if present it is once, few, many or a size class.

J gene,clone size,V gene,D gene,CDR3 protein,CDR3 DNA
TRBJ2-7,NA,TRBV5-1,NA,CASSLGLVSYNEQYF,TGCGCCAGCAGCTTGGGACTAGTTTCCTACAATGAGCAGTACTTC
TRBJ1-1,many,TRBV28,NA,CASSSSRVGGMNTEAFF,TGTGCCAGCAGTTCCTCCCGGGTGGGCGGTATGAACACTGAAGCTTTCTTT
TRBJ2-1,NA,TRBV4-1,TRBD2,CASSQELAGSYNEQFF,TGCGCCAGCAGCCAAGAGCTAGCGGGTTCCTACAATGAGCAGTTCTTC
TRBJ2-1,few,TRBV29-1,NA,CSVLFSNNEQFF,TGCAGCGTTTTGTTCAGCAACAATGAGCAGTTCTTC
TRBJ1-4,few,TRBV7-2,NA,CASSLSGNRGKLFF,TGTGCCAGCAGCTTATCAGGGAATAGAGGAAAACTGTTTTTT
TRBJ1-5,NA,TRBV12-3/TRBV12-4,NA,CASGGEEGQPRHF,TGTGCCAGCGGGGGGGAAGAGGGTCAGCCCCGGCATTTT
TRBJ2-3,few,TRBV12-3/TRBV12-4,TRBD2,CASRGLARNTQYF,TGTGCCAGCAGGGGACTAGCTAGAAATACGCAGTATTTT
TRBJ2-3,few,TRBV12-3/TRBV12-4,NA,CASSIRVTDTQYF,TGTGCCAGCAGTATAAGGGTGACAGATACGCAGTATTTT
TRBJ2-7,medium-sized,TRBV20-1,NA,CSARDSRVGDYEQYF,TGCAGTGCTAGGGATTCCAGGGTGGGCGACTACGAGCAGTACTTC
TRBJ1-1,once,TRBV20-1,NA,CSARGANTEAFF,TGCAGTGCTAGAGGAGCGAACACTGAAGCTTTCTTT
TRBJ2-2,NA,TRBV6-5,NA,CASSYSRMLGELFF,TGTGCCAGCAGTTACTCGAGGATGTTGGGGGAGCTGTTTTTT
TRBJ2-5,NA,TRBV16,NA,CASSQSAEFQETQYF,TGTGCCAGCAGCCAATCGGCGGAATTCCAAGAGACCCAGTACTTC
TRBJ2-1,many,TRBV29-1,NA,CSVDSQLRSNEQFF,TGCAGCGTTGACAGCCAGCTCCGGTCGAATGAGCAGTTCTTC
TRBJ1-2,NA,TRBV7-9,TRBD1,CASSLETGGMNYGYTF,TGTGCCAGCAGCTTGGAGACAGGGGGCATGAACTATGGCTACACCTTC
TRBJ1-5,few,TRBV7-9,NA,CASSLVSPNSNQPQHF,TGTGCCAGCAGCTTAGTCTCGCCTAATAGCAATCAGCCCCAGCATTTT
TRBJ2-3,many,TRBV6-2/TRBV6-3,NA,CASSYPEHPLAENTDTQYF,TGTGCCAGCAGTTACCCAGAACATCCTTTAGCGGAAAACACAGATACGCAGTATTTT
TRBJ2-5,NA,TRBV10-3,NA,CAISELQGAGETQYF,TGTGCCATCAGTGAGTTGCAGGGCGCAGGGGAGACCCAGTACTTC
TRBJ2-7,few,TRBV4-3,TRBD1,CASSHGQGAFEQYF,TGCGCCAGCAGCCACGGACAGGGGGCCTTCGAGCAGTACTTC
TRBJ2-2,NA,TRBV7-3,TRBD1,CTSSPGQGRAGELFF,TGTACCAGCAGCCCTGGACAGGGACGTGCCGGGGAGCTGTTTTTT
TRBJ2-7,NA,TRBV4-1,NA,CASSQLWGGEQYF,TGCGCCAGCAGCCAGCTGTGGGGCGGCGAGCAGTACTTC
TRBJ2-7,NA,TRBV14,NA,CASSQVGRGNEQYF,TGTGCCAGCAGCCAAGTTGGCAGGGGCAATGAGCAGTACTTC
TRBJ2-3,few,TRBV7-3,TRBD2,CASSLNGGLADTQYF,TGTGCCAGCAGCTTAAACGGCGGACTAGCGGATACGCAGTATTTT
TRBJ2-5,NA,TRBV28,NA,CASSSIKGQRRTQYF,TGTGCCAGCAGTTCTATAAAGGGGCAGCGTCGGACCCAGTACTTC
TRBJ2-1,few,TRBV12-3/TRBV12-4,TRBD2,CASSPRTSGYAYNEQFF,TGTGCCAGCAGTCCCAGGACTAGCGGATACGCCTACAATGAGCAGTTCTTC
TRBJ2-3,few,TRBV21-1,NA,CASSEQGSDTQYF,TGTGCCAGCAGCGAACAGGGGTCGGATACGCAGTATTTT
TRBJ2-7,NA,TRBV30,NA,CAWSGGVYEQYF,TGTGCCTGGAGTGGGGGTGTCTACGAGCAGTACTTC
TRBJ2-7,NA,TRBV7-8,TRBD1,CASSPRDRRYEQYF,TGTGCCAGCAGCCCTCGGGACAGGAGATACGAGCAGTACTTC
TRBJ2-3,NA,TRBV2,NA,CASTPSTRPRETQYF,TGTGCCAGCACCCCCAGTACTCGGCCAAGGGAAACGCAGTATTTT
TRBJ2-7,few,TRBV27,TRBD2,CASSPWGTSGIEIHEQYF,TGTGCCAGCAGCCCGTGGGGGACTAGCGGGATTGAGATACACGAGCAGTACTTC
TRBJ2-5,few,TRBV3-1,NA,CASSQNPGETQYF,TGTGCCAGCAGCCAAAACCCGGGCGAGACCCAGTACTTC
TRBJ1-2,few,TRBV2,NA,CASSGGPPANYGYTF,TGTGCCAGCAGTGGCGGACCCCCCGCTAACTATGGCTACACCTTC
TRBJ2-7,NA,TRBV20-1,NA,CSARAMGGIYEQYF,TGCAGTGCTAGAGCAATGGGCGGGATCTACGAGCAGTACTTC
TRBJ2-3,few,TRBV7-9,NA,CASSIDGRTDTQYF,TGTGCCAGCAGCATAGACGGCCGCACAGATACGCAGTATTTT
TRBJ2-7,NA,TRBV6-2/TRBV6-3,TRBD2,CASSYETGTSGRKAYEQYF,TGTGCCAGCAGTTACGAGACCGGGACTAGCGGGAGGAAAGCCTACGAGCAGTACTTC
TRBJ2-6,NA,TRBV9,NA,CASSQTGYGANVLTF,TGTGCCAGCAGCCAAACAGGGTACGGGGCCAACGTCCTGACTTTC
TRBJ2-7,NA,TRBV12-3/TRBV12-4,NA,CASSPQGGSYEQYF,TGTGCCAGCAGTCCTCAGGGCGGGTCCTACGAGCAGTACTTC
TRBJ1-1,NA,TRBV6-1,NA,CAISGLPTTEAFF,TGTGCCATATCGGGACTCCCCACCACTGAAGCTTTCTTT
TRBJ2-7,NA,TRBV28,TRBD2,CASSILGASGSLPHEQYF,TGTGCCAGCAGTATCCTTGGGGCTAGCGGGAGCCTCCCCCACGAGCAGTACTTC